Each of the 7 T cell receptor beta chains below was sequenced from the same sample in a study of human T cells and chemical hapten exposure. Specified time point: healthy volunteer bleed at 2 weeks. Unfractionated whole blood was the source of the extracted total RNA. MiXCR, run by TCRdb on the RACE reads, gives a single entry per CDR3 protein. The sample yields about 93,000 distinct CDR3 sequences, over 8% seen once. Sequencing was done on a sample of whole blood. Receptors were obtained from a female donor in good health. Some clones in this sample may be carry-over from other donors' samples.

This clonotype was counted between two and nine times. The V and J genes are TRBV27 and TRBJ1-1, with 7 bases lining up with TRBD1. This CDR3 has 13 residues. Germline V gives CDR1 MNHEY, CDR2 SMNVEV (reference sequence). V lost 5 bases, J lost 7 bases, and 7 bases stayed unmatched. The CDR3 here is CASSPGTVHEAFF. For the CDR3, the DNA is TGTGCCAGCAGTCCGGGGACAGTTCATGAAGCTTTCTTT.

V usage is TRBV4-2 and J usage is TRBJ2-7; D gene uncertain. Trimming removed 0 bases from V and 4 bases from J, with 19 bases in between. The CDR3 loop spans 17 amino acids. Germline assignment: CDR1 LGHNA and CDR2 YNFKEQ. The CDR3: CASSQDLTWRSGYEQYF. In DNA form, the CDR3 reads TGTGCCAGCAGCCAAGATCTGACGTGGCGGTCTGGGTACGAGCAGTACTTC.

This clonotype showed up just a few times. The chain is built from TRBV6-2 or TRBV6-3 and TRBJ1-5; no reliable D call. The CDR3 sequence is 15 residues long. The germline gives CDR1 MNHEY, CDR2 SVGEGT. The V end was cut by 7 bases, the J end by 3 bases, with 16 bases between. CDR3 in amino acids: CASTRGQLPNQPQHF. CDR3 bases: TGTGCCAGCACCCGAGGGCAGCTCCCCAATCAGCCCCAGCATTTT.

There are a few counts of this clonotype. The CDR3 spells CASSILSNSGANVLTF. In DNA, the CDR3 is TGCGCCAGCAGCATACTGAGTAACTCTGGGGCCAACGTCCTGACTTTC. The chain links TRBV5-1 to TRBJ2-6; D is undetermined. This CDR3 has 16 amino acids. Between the trimmed V and J ends, which lost 4 bases and 0 bases, there was a span of 11 bases. Germline V gives CDR1 SGHRS, CDR2 YFSETQ.

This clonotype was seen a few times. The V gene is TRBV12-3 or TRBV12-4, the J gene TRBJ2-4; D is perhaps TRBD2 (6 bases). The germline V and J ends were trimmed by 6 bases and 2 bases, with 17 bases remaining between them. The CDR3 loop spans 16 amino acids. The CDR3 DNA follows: TGTGCCAGCAGGGCCGGGACTTCGTCCTCCAAAAACATTCAGTACTTC. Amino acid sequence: CASRAGTSSSKNIQYF.

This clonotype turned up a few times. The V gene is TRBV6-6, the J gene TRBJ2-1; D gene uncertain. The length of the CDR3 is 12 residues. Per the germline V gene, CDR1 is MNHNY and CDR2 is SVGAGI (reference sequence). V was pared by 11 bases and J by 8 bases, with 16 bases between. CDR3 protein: CALIVRIDEQFF. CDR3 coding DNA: TGTGCCCTTATAGTAAGAATTGATGAGCAGTTCTTC.

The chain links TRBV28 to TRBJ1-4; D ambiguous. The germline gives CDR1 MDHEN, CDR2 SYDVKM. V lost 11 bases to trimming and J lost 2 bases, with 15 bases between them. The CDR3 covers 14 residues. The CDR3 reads CALAKEGTNEKLFF. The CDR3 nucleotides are TGTGCCCTAGCGAAAGAAGGGACTAATGAAAAACTGTTTTTT.